This TCR beta chain is drawn from a study of blood T cell repertoires in COVID-19. Authors' processing steps: By means of reference gene primer amplification, nucleated cell counts were estimated. Assay: immunoSEQ multiplex PCR; the TCRdb copy retains only in-frame clones and omits some. Clone size and the V and J calls come from that table; the DNA yielded D and trimming. Of just over 150,000 clones in the sample, 75% to 90% were seen once. In germline, CDR1 is KGHSH, CDR2 LQKENI. The CDR3 extends over 15 amino acids. The junction had 0 bases not matched to a gene; V was cut back by 2 bases and J by 5 bases.

Sequencing was done on a sample of peripheral blood. The TCR originated in a man aged 60 to 75 with acute or convalescent COVID-19. This chain links TRBV18 with TRBJ2-2; 12 bases fit TRBD2. The CDR3: CASSPGLAGTGELFF. The CDR3 bases are TGTGCCAGCTCACCAGGACTAGCGGGAACCGGGGAGCTGTTTTTT.